The rows below give T cell receptor beta chains drawn from one sample of a study of blood T cells in healthy people across ages. MiXCR, run by TCRdb on the 5' RACE reads, gives a single entry per CDR3 protein. This table has about 1.5 million distinct CDR3 sequences, 35% to 45% appearing once. What was sequenced was blood. Receptors originate from a woman between 18 and 29 years old in good health. Both conserved end residues are part of each CDR3. D genes are given only for firm matches. Expanded clones get a size class; other rows say once, few or many, or leave the size out.

v_gene: TRBV7-9
d_gene: .
j_gene: TRBJ1-2
abundance: .
CDR3aa: CASSWETREGGYTF
CDR3nt: TGTGCCAGCAGCTGGGAGACCCGGGAGGGTGGCTACACCTTC

v_gene: TRBV7-3
d_gene: TRBD2
j_gene: TRBJ2-7
abundance: .
CDR3aa: CASSLMTSGNNEQYF
CDR3nt: TGTGCCAGCAGCTTAATGACTAGCGGGAACAATGAGCAGTACTTC

v_gene: TRBV9
d_gene: TRBD2
j_gene: TRBJ2-3
abundance: few
CDR3aa: CASSVERGLQYF
CDR3nt: TGTGCCAGCAGCGTGGAGCGGGGACTGCAGTATTTT

v_gene: TRBV12-3/TRBV12-4
d_gene: .
j_gene: TRBJ2-3
abundance: few
CDR3aa: CASSPVRVDTQYF
CDR3nt: TGTGCCAGCAGCCCCGTACGGGTAGATACGCAGTATTTT

v_gene: TRBV5-1
d_gene: TRBD1
j_gene: TRBJ2-1
abundance: .
CDR3aa: CASSSLRTGGNEQFF
CDR3nt: TGCGCCAGCAGCTCTCTTCGGACAGGCGGGAATGAGCAGTTCTTC

v_gene: TRBV5-1
d_gene: .
j_gene: TRBJ2-4
abundance: few
CDR3aa: CASSSSYGRENIQYF
CDR3nt: TGCGCCAGCAGCTCGTCATACGGCAGAGAAAACATTCAGTACTTC

v_gene: TRBV30
d_gene: TRBD1
j_gene: TRBJ1-5
abundance: few
CDR3aa: CAWGDRSGQPQHF
CDR3nt: TGTGCCTGGGGGGACAGGTCGGGTCAGCCCCAGCATTTT

v_gene: TRBV7-2
d_gene: .
j_gene: TRBJ1-6
abundance: .
CDR3aa: CASSPWRGGLRSYNSPLHF
CDR3nt: TGTGCCAGCAGCCCCTGGCGGGGGGGTTTACGCTCCTATAATTCACCCCTCCACTTT

v_gene: TRBV7-2
d_gene: TRBD2
j_gene: TRBJ2-5
abundance: .
CDR3aa: CASSPTSGLAGLQETQYF
CDR3nt: TGTGCCAGCAGCCCCACTTCCGGACTAGCGGGACTTCAAGAGACCCAGTACTTC

v_gene: TRBV9
d_gene: .
j_gene: TRBJ1-1
abundance: few
CDR3aa: CASSVEPGPSEAFF
CDR3nt: TGTGCCAGCAGCGTAGAACCGGGACCCAGTGAAGCTTTCTTT

v_gene: TRBV9
d_gene: TRBD2
j_gene: TRBJ2-1
abundance: once
CDR3aa: CASSTRLAGVDEQFF
CDR3nt: TGTGCCAGCAGCACAAGACTAGCGGGAGTCGATGAGCAGTTCTTC

v_gene: TRBV12-3/TRBV12-4
d_gene: .
j_gene: TRBJ2-6
abundance: few
CDR3aa: CASRNSGSGANVLTF
CDR3nt: TGTGCCAGCAGAAACTCAGGCTCTGGGGCCAACGTCCTGACTTTC

v_gene: TRBV20-1
d_gene: .
j_gene: TRBJ2-1
abundance: few
CDR3aa: CSATGTAYHEQFF
CDR3nt: TGCAGTGCAACCGGGACGGCCTATCATGAGCAGTTCTTC

v_gene: TRBV9
d_gene: TRBD1
j_gene: TRBJ2-4
abundance: .
CDR3aa: CASSGTGGRGNIQYF
CDR3nt: TGTGCCAGCAGCGGTACAGGGGGGCGAGGAAACATTCAGTACTTC

v_gene: TRBV4-3
d_gene: TRBD2
j_gene: TRBJ2-1
abundance: .
CDR3aa: CASSQDLMRGRFSSYNEQFF
CDR3nt: TGCGCCAGCAGCCAAGATCTGATGCGGGGGAGATTTAGCTCCTACAATGAGCAGTTCTTC

v_gene: TRBV20-1
d_gene: TRBD2
j_gene: TRBJ2-7
abundance: .
CDR3aa: CSARRASGTSYEQYF
CDR3nt: TGCAGTGCTAGAAGGGCTAGCGGGACGTCCTACGAGCAGTACTTC

v_gene: TRBV12-3/TRBV12-4
d_gene: .
j_gene: TRBJ2-3
abundance: few
CDR3aa: CASTTDTDTQYF
CDR3nt: TGTGCCAGCACTACTGACACAGATACGCAGTATTTT

v_gene: TRBV7-2
d_gene: .
j_gene: TRBJ2-1
abundance: .
CDR3aa: CASSFLGTDVSYEQFF
CDR3nt: TGTGCCAGCAGCTTTCTCGGGACTGATGTCTCGTATGAGCAGTTCTTC

v_gene: TRBV12-3/TRBV12-4
d_gene: .
j_gene: TRBJ2-7
abundance: .
CDR3aa: CASSLQGITHEQYF
CDR3nt: TGTGCCAGCAGTTTACAGGGGATCACTCACGAGCAGTACTTC

v_gene: TRBV7-2
d_gene: .
j_gene: TRBJ1-1
abundance: many
CDR3aa: CASSLGLGTEAFF
CDR3nt: TGTGCCAGCAGCTTGGGGCTCGGCACTGAAGCTTTCTTT

v_gene: TRBV6-2/TRBV6-3
d_gene: TRBD2
j_gene: TRBJ2-1
abundance: .
CDR3aa: CASSQPGTTLRNEQFF
CDR3nt: TGTGCCAGCAGCCAACCGGGGACTACCCTCCGCAATGAGCAGTTCTTC

v_gene: TRBV18
d_gene: .
j_gene: TRBJ2-2
abundance: .
CDR3aa: CASSPQQGSTGELFF
CDR3nt: TGTGCCAGCTCACCACAACAGGGAAGCACCGGGGAGCTGTTTTTT

v_gene: TRBV21-1
d_gene: .
j_gene: TRBJ2-2
abundance: .
CDR3aa: CASSKGGRRNTGELFF
CDR3nt: TGTGCCAGCAGCAAAGGGGGACGGCGGAACACCGGGGAGCTGTTTTTT

v_gene: TRBV21-1
d_gene: .
j_gene: TRBJ2-3
abundance: .
CDR3aa: CASSKIDPESTDTQYF
CDR3nt: TGTGCCAGCAGCAAAATTGATCCGGAAAGCACAGATACGCAGTATTTT

v_gene: TRBV20-1
d_gene: TRBD2
j_gene: TRBJ2-3
abundance: few
CDR3aa: CSARRGGITTDTQYF
CDR3nt: TGCAGTGCTAGACGGGGGGGTATTACCACAGATACGCAGTATTTT

v_gene: TRBV29-1
d_gene: TRBD1
j_gene: TRBJ1-1
abundance: .
CDR3aa: CSASGGAGEAFF
CDR3nt: TGCAGCGCTTCAGGGGGGGCCGGTGAAGCTTTCTTT

v_gene: TRBV29-1
d_gene: TRBD2
j_gene: TRBJ2-1
abundance: .
CDR3aa: CSVRLAGGHGNEQFF
CDR3nt: TGCAGCGTCCGCCTAGCGGGGGGCCACGGAAATGAGCAGTTCTTC

v_gene: TRBV29-1
d_gene: .
j_gene: TRBJ1-4
abundance: .
CDR3aa: CSVDSGPAGNEKLFF
CDR3nt: TGCAGCGTTGACTCGGGCCCCGCCGGGAATGAAAAACTGTTTTTT

v_gene: TRBV18
d_gene: .
j_gene: TRBJ1-1
abundance: .
CDR3aa: CASSPQTRNTEAFF
CDR3nt: TGTGCCAGCTCACCTCAGACACGGAACACTGAAGCTTTCTTT

v_gene: TRBV6-6
d_gene: .
j_gene: TRBJ1-2
abundance: few
CDR3aa: CASSYGPSYTF
CDR3nt: TGTGCCAGCAGTTACGGCCCTTCCTACACCTTC

v_gene: TRBV2
d_gene: .
j_gene: TRBJ1-5
abundance: .
CDR3aa: CASRPSRGWDQPQHF
CDR3nt: TGTGCCAGCAGGCCCTCGAGGGGGTGGGATCAGCCCCAGCATTTT

v_gene: TRBV7-3
d_gene: .
j_gene: TRBJ2-7
abundance: .
CDR3aa: CASSERGLSEQYF
CDR3nt: TGTGCCAGCAGCGAAAGGGGACTGTCCGAGCAGTACTTC

v_gene: TRBV7-2
d_gene: TRBD2
j_gene: TRBJ2-5
abundance: .
CDR3aa: CASSRWTSGVALQETQYF
CDR3nt: TGTGCCAGCAGCAGGTGGACTAGCGGGGTGGCCCTCCAAGAGACCCAGTACTTC

v_gene: TRBV7-6
d_gene: .
j_gene: TRBJ2-7
abundance: .
CDR3aa: CASSLRAGVLYNEQYF
CDR3nt: TGTGCCAGCAGCTTGCGGGCTGGCGTCCTCTATAATGAGCAGTACTTC

v_gene: TRBV29-1
d_gene: .
j_gene: TRBJ2-3
abundance: .
CDR3aa: CSVEHTSGTGTDTQYF
CDR3nt: TGCAGCGTTGAACATACCAGCGGGACAGGCACAGATACGCAGTATTTT

v_gene: TRBV6-5
d_gene: TRBD2
j_gene: TRBJ2-1
abundance: .
CDR3aa: CASSYGSGGPDEQFF
CDR3nt: TGTGCCAGCAGTTACGGGTCGGGAGGGCCCGATGAGCAGTTCTTC

v_gene: TRBV29-1
d_gene: .
j_gene: TRBJ2-3
abundance: few
CDR3aa: CSVVIEMNTQYF
CDR3nt: TGCAGCGTCGTTATAGAGATGAATACGCAGTATTTT

v_gene: TRBV10-3
d_gene: .
j_gene: TRBJ1-5
abundance: .
CDR3aa: CAISESLLLNQPQHF
CDR3nt: TGTGCCATCAGTGAGTCTCTTCTGTTAAATCAGCCCCAGCATTTT

v_gene: TRBV20-1
d_gene: .
j_gene: TRBJ2-5
abundance: few
CDR3aa: CSARARGETQYF
CDR3nt: TGCAGTGCTCGGGCGCGGGGAGAGACCCAGTACTTC

v_gene: TRBV4-2
d_gene: TRBD1
j_gene: TRBJ2-7
abundance: .
CDR3aa: CASSQVGQATYEQYF
CDR3nt: TGTGCCAGCAGCCAAGTTGGACAGGCCACCTACGAGCAGTACTTC

v_gene: TRBV20-1
d_gene: TRBD2
j_gene: TRBJ2-1
abundance: .
CDR3aa: CSALNLAGVGNEQFF
CDR3nt: TGCAGTGCCTTAAACCTAGCGGGAGTTGGCAATGAGCAGTTCTTC

v_gene: TRBV12-3/TRBV12-4
d_gene: .
j_gene: TRBJ2-3
abundance: .
CDR3aa: CAGNRLPSADTQYF
CDR3nt: TGTGCCGGCAACCGACTACCTAGCGCAGATACGCAGTATTTT

v_gene: TRBV21-1
d_gene: .
j_gene: TRBJ1-2
abundance: .
CDR3aa: CASKRGPGQMSYGYTF
CDR3nt: TGTGCCAGCAAGAGGGGTCCGGGACAAATGAGCTATGGCTACACCTTC

v_gene: TRBV5-1
d_gene: .
j_gene: TRBJ2-4
abundance: once
CDR3aa: CASSLAMAYNEQYF
CDR3nt: TGCGCCAGCAGCTTGGCAATGGCCTACAATGAGCAGTACTTC

v_gene: TRBV5-6
d_gene: TRBD1
j_gene: TRBJ2-2
abundance: .
CDR3aa: CASSSRTGTNTGELFF
CDR3nt: TGTGCCAGCAGCTCCCGGACAGGGACGAACACCGGGGAGCTGTTTTTT

v_gene: TRBV4-1
d_gene: .
j_gene: TRBJ1-2
abundance: few
CDR3aa: CASSQYAGLIYGYTF
CDR3nt: TGCGCCAGCAGCCAATATGCAGGACTAATCTATGGCTACACCTTC

v_gene: TRBV29-1
d_gene: .
j_gene: TRBJ2-7
abundance: few
CDR3aa: CSALGTYSSYEQYF
CDR3nt: TGCAGCGCCCTGGGGACGTATAGCTCCTACGAGCAGTACTTC

v_gene: TRBV4-1
d_gene: TRBD2
j_gene: TRBJ2-3
abundance: .
CDR3aa: CASSPREIGTDTQYF
CDR3nt: TGCGCCAGCAGCCCGCGGGAGATCGGCACAGATACGCAGTATTTT

v_gene: TRBV4-1
d_gene: .
j_gene: TRBJ2-3
abundance: .
CDR3aa: CASSQSLSGGAADTQYF
CDR3nt: TGCGCTAGCAGCCAAAGTCTTAGCGGAGGGGCGGCAGATACGCAGTATTTT

v_gene: TRBV5-1
d_gene: TRBD2
j_gene: TRBJ2-5
abundance: few
CDR3aa: CASSDTSGSETQYF
CDR3nt: TGCGCCAGCAGCGATACTAGCGGGAGTGAGACCCAGTACTTC

v_gene: TRBV11-2
d_gene: .
j_gene: TRBJ1-2
abundance: .
CDR3aa: CASSLVYAYGYTF
CDR3nt: TGTGCCAGCAGCTTAGTTTATGCCTATGGCTACACCTTC

v_gene: TRBV29-1
d_gene: TRBD1
j_gene: TRBJ2-7
abundance: many
CDR3aa: CSVESDREGSEQYF
CDR3nt: TGCAGCGTTGAATCTGACAGGGAAGGGAGCGAGCAGTACTTC

v_gene: TRBV7-9
d_gene: .
j_gene: TRBJ1-4
abundance: .
CDR3aa: CASSFGVLREKLFF
CDR3nt: TGTGCCAGCAGCTTCGGGGTCTTACGCGAAAAACTGTTTTTT

v_gene: TRBV4-3
d_gene: TRBD2
j_gene: TRBJ2-1
abundance: .
CDR3aa: CASSQDSGGLSYNEQFF
CDR3nt: TGCGCCAGCAGCCAAGATAGCGGGGGCCTCTCCTACAATGAGCAGTTCTTC

v_gene: TRBV6-6
d_gene: .
j_gene: TRBJ1-5
abundance: .
CDR3aa: CASTPRGSQPQHF
CDR3nt: TGTGCCAGCACCCCCAGGGGATCTCAGCCCCAGCATTTT